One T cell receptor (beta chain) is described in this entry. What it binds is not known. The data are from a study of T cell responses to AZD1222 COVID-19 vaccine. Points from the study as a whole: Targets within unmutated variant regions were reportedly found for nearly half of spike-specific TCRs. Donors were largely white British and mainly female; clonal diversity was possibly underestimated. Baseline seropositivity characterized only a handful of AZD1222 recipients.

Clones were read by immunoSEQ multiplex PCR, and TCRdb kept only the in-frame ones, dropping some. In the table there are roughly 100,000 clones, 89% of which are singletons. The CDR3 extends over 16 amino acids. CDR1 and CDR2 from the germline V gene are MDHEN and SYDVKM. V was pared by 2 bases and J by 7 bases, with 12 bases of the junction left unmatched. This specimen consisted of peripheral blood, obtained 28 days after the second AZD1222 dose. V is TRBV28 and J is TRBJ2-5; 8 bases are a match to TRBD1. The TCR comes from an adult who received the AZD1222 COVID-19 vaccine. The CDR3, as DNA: TGTGCCAGCAGTTTAGGGGGAACCTCAGGGGGCAGGACCCAGTACTTC. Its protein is CASSLGGTSGGRTQYF.